This TCR beta chain originates from a study of cytomegalovirus exposure and HLA in healthy donors. Both 60 Vbeta primers and 13 Jbeta primers went into the PCR. The assay was immunoSEQ multiplex PCR, and TCRdb's table has in-frame clones only and misses some. The data show under 110,000 clones, with approximately 75% seen just once and under 2% held by the top ten. The V segment lost 7 bases and the J segment 3 bases; nucleotides outside the gene matches: 2. Germline-derived CDR1 and CDR2 are MNHEY and SVGAGI. This CDR3 has 13 amino acids. The sequence derives from a woman in her thirties or forties in good health and CMV-seronegative. The chain carries TRBV6-5 and TRBJ2-3, with 9 bases that match TRBD1. Sequencing was carried out using PBMCs. The CDR3 sequence: CASKTGGTDTQYF. The CDR3 coding sequence is TGTGCCAGCAAGACAGGGGGAACAGATACGCAGTATTTT.